The 31 T cell receptor beta chains given below trace back to one sample, sequenced in a study of cytomegalovirus exposure and HLA in healthy donors. Use of 60 Vbeta and 13 Jbeta primers characterized the PCR. The method was immunoSEQ multiplex PCR; TCRdb's version includes in-frame clones alone and lacks a portion of them. The data hold about 160,000 clones, with about 81% observed a single time. The material sequenced was PBMCs. The receptor source for this set is a girl aged 5-17 years in good health and CMV-seropositive.

The rearrangement joins TRBV7-6 to TRBJ2-6; weak D call: TRBD2 (6 bases). This CDR3 spans 16 amino acids. Looked up from germline, CDR1 is SGHVS and CDR2 is FNYEAQ. V was cut by 5 bases and J by 3 bases, with 14 bases left in between. This chain's CDR3 is CASSPSLDYGANVLTF. The CDR3, as DNA: TGTGCCAGCAGCCCGAGCTTGGACTATGGGGCCAACGTCCTGACTTTC.

This rearrangement joins TRBV30 to TRBJ1-1; 9 bases map to TRBD1. After removal of 5 bases from V and 4 bases from J, the junction contained 5 bases not matched to a gene. This CDR3 region has 13 residues. Per the germline V gene, CDR1 is GTSNPN and CDR2 is SVGIG (reference sequence). Here the CDR3 reads CAWSTGGGTEAFF. In nucleotides, the CDR3 is TGTGCCTGGTCGACAGGGGGTGGCACTGAAGCTTTCTTT.

A few counts support this clone. V is TRBV6-6 and J is TRBJ1-5; TRBD1 might be the D (6 bases). Germline-derived CDR1 and CDR2 are MNHNY and SVGAGI (reference sequence). The CDR3 sequence is 16 residues long. V was shortened by 4 bases and J by 0 bases, with 13 bases between the two germline ends. CDR3 sequence: CASSSIGQNSNQPQHF. Written as DNA, the CDR3 is TGTGCCAGCAGTTCTATCGGACAGAATAGCAATCAGCCCCAGCATTTT.

The rearrangement uses TRBV6-6 and TRBJ2-3, with TRBD2 matching over 7 bases. Germline loops: CDR1 MNHNY, CDR2 SVGAGI (reference sequence). The CDR3 length is 14 residues. Losses at the gene ends were 5 bases for V and 4 bases for J; bases not matched to a gene: 6. CDR3 DNA sequence: TGTGCCAGCAGTCGACTAGCCCCGGCAGATACGCAGTATTTT. This sequence encodes CASSRLAPADTQYF.

The rearrangement links TRBV29-1 to TRBJ2-3, with TRBD1 as a possible D gene (6 bases). V dropped 3 bases and J dropped 2 bases, with 15 bases sitting between them. CDR1 and CDR2 (germline): SQVTM, ANQGSEA. The length of the CDR3 is 15 residues. The DNA of the CDR3 is TGCAGCGTTGAGTGGGCAGGGGCTATCACAGATACGCAGTATTTT. Translating it yields CSVEWAGAITDTQYF.

The chain has TRBV4-1 and TRBJ2-3, with D possibly TRBD2 on 5 matching bases. The CDR3 totals 15 residues. The ends were cut back, 1 base at V and 0 bases at J, with 8 bases in the middle. Germline assignment: CDR1 MGHRA and CDR2 YSYEKL. Here the CDR3 reads CASSQVAPSTDTQYF. The DNA for the CDR3 is TGCGCCAGCAGCCAAGTAGCGCCTAGCACAGATACGCAGTATTTT.

This rearrangement joins TRBV15 to TRBJ1-5; D is ambiguous. Germline CDR1 and CDR2: LNHNV and YYDKDF (reference sequence). V was shortened by 1 base and J by 0 bases, with 10 bases between the two germline ends. CDR3 length: 16 residues. The CDR3 loop reads CATSRGRQYSNQPQHF. CDR3 DNA sequence: TGTGCCACCAGCAGAGGTCGACAATATAGCAATCAGCCCCAGCATTTT.

This sequence joins TRBV27 and TRBJ1-1; D might be TRBD1 (5 bases). The germline V gene has CDR1 MNHEY and CDR2 SMNVEV (reference sequence). Trimming pared 7 bases from V and 1 base from J, leaving 22 bases between. The CDR3 spans 17 residues. The CDR3: CASKEVRRGSRNTEAFF. In DNA, the CDR3 is TGTGCCAGCAAAGAAGTACGGCGGGGGTCTAGGAACACTGAAGCTTTCTTT.

The table lists this clone with a few counts. The chain couples TRBV5-1 to TRBJ2-7; possibly TRBD2 for D (7 bases). CDR3 length equals 18 residues. Germline V gives CDR1 SGHRS, CDR2 YFSETQ. V lost 2 bases to trimming and J lost 0 bases, with 21 bases between them. CDR3 in amino acids: CASSFPALAGAYSYEQYF. The CDR3 DNA reads TGCGCCAGCAGCTTCCCGGCCTTGGCGGGGGCGTACTCCTACGAGCAGTACTTC.

This rearrangement joins TRBV28 to TRBJ1-3; no firm D call. Per germline, CDR1 MDHEN and CDR2 SYDVKM. The CDR3 is 14 residues long. Trimming left V 2 bases short and J 9 bases short, with 14 bases between. In DNA, the CDR3 is TGTGCCAGCAGTTTAGGGAGCGTTAGCGGCACCATATATTTT. This translates into CASSLGSVSGTIYF.

This chain uses TRBV13 with TRBJ1-2; tentatively, D is TRBD1 (5 bases). This CDR3 is built from 14 residues. The germline V gene has CDR1 PRHDT and CDR2 FYEKMQ (reference sequence). Trimming took off 4 bases at V and 2 bases at J, with 11 bases between the two ends. CDR3 coding DNA: TGTGCCAGCAGCTCAGGACACGCAAACTATGGCTACACCTTC. Protein: CASSSGHANYGYTF.

A single count supports this clone. The chain recombines TRBV5-1 with TRBJ2-7, with 12 positions matching TRBD2. The CDR3 has 17 residues. In germline, CDR1 is SGHRS, CDR2 YFSETQ. The V gene end was trimmed by 4 bases and the J gene end by 1 base; junction bases not matched to a gene: 9. The CDR3 bases are TGCGCCAGCAGCCTTGGGCCGCTAGCGGGAGGGTCCTACGAGCAGTACTTC. It yields the protein CASSLGPLAGGSYEQYF. The full variable domain, its missing parts supplied by reference TRBV5-1 and TRBJ2-7, is KAGVTQTPRYLIKTRGQQVTLSCSPISGHRSVSWYQQTPGQGLQFLFEYFSETQRNKGNFPGRFSGRQFSNSRSEMNVSTLELGDSALYLCASSLGPLAGGSYEQYFGPGTRLTVT.

The chain recombines TRBV2 with TRBJ2-3; TRBD2 agrees at 8 bases. CDR1 is SNHLY and CDR2 is FYNNEI in the germline V gene. The CDR3 is made up of 15 amino acids. J was trimmed by 6 bases and V by 1 base; bases with no gene match: 6. This CDR3 is CASSEDRAGVDTQYF. The CDR3 DNA is TGTGCCAGCAGTGAAGATCGAGCGGGGGTGGATACGCAGTATTTT. The whole variable domain, remainder taken from reference TRBV2 and TRBJ2-3, is EPEVTQTPSHQVTQMGQEVILRCVPISNHLYFYWYRQILGQKVEFLVSFYNNEISEKSEIFDDQFSVERPDGSNFTLKIRSTKLEDSAMYFCASSEDRAGVDTQYFGPGTRLTVL.

The table lists this clone with a count of one. This sequence joins TRBV5-8 and TRBJ1-1; D is perhaps TRBD1 (6 bases). V lost 1 base to trimming and J lost 3 bases, with 13 bases between them. This CDR3 spans 15 amino acids. Germline CDR1 is SGHTS and CDR2 is YDEGEE. The DNA of the CDR3 is TGTGCCAGCAGCTTGTCAAACAGGGTAGACACTGAAGCTTTCTTT. It codes for CASSLSNRVDTEAFF.

This clone was detected once. The rearrangement joins TRBV5-1 to TRBJ1-2, with D maybe TRBD1 (6 bases). The V gene's germline CDR1 is SGHRS and CDR2 YFSETQ. CDR3 length equals 17 residues. Deletions cut 4 bases from V and 0 bases from J, with 19 bases between. The CDR3 spells CASSAPEQGHTNYGYTF. The CDR3 region has the DNA TGCGCCAGCAGCGCGCCCGAACAGGGACATACTAACTATGGCTACACCTTC.

Notes on this clone: Germline is not matched at one junction end, which may reflect a read error. The chain combines TRBV29-1 with TRBJ2-7, with D possibly being TRBD1 (5 bases). The CDR3 is 11 amino acids. CDR1 SQVTM and CDR2 ANQGSEA come from the germline V gene. For the CDR3, the DNA is TGCAGCGTTCAAGACAGCTACGAGCAGTACTTC. Translated, it gives CSVQDSYEQYF.

The genes are TRBV6-1 and TRBJ2-4; D ambiguous. The CDR3 loop spans 16 amino acids. Germline assignment: CDR1 MNHNS and CDR2 SASEGT. The V end was cut by 1 base, the J end by 3 bases, with 13 bases between. The CDR3 DNA reads TGTGCCAGCAGTGAAGAACCGTCGGTTATCAAAAACATTCAGTACTTC. Encoded protein: CASSEEPSVIKNIQYF.

The V gene is TRBV5-5, the J gene TRBJ2-2; D ambiguous. The CDR3 is 15 amino acids. Germline V gene lookup returns CDR1 SGHKS and CDR2 YYEKEE (reference sequence). Trimming pared 0 bases from V and 0 bases from J, leaving 6 bases between. In nucleotides, the CDR3 is TGTGCCAGCAGCTTGGGCGCTCCGAACACCGGGGAGCTGTTTTTT. Its protein is CASSLGAPNTGELFF.

This clone has a single count. The rearrangement links TRBV4-1 to TRBJ1-1; D ambiguous. Trimming pared 4 bases from V and 7 bases from J, leaving 19 bases between. This CDR3 contains 15 residues. Germline CDR1 reads MGHRA; CDR2 reads YSYEKL. CDR3 coding DNA: TGCGCCAGCAGCCCGACGGGTCTCGAACTCGTTGAAGCTTTCTTT. It codes for CASSPTGLELVEAFF.

The chain combines TRBV30 with TRBJ1-5, with a possible D match to TRBD1 (6 bases). The CDR3 is made up of 14 amino acids. The V gene lost 2 bases and the J gene lost 4 bases, with 12 bases spanning the gap. Germline loops: CDR1 GTSNPN, CDR2 SVGIG (reference sequence). In DNA, the CDR3 is TGTGCCTGGAGTAGGGGGTCGGGGAATCAGCCCCAGCATTTT. Its protein is CAWSRGSGNQPQHF.

This clone was observed a few times. This sequence joins TRBV29-1 and TRBJ2-1; no clear D. In germline, CDR1 is SQVTM, CDR2 ANQGSEA. This CDR3 has 10 amino acids. V shed 7 bases and J shed 10 bases, with 11 bases lying between them. The chain's CDR3 is CSGGFGEQFF. The CDR3 nucleotides read TGCAGCGGCGGCTTCGGGGAGCAGTTCTTC.

The chain has TRBV19 and TRBJ1-2; D is unclear. Germline CDR1 reads LNHDA; CDR2 reads SQIVND (reference sequence). V lost 3 bases, J lost 7 bases, and 15 bases lay in between. The CDR3 length is 14 residues. The CDR3 DNA sequence: TGTGCCAGTAGTATTTCCGGGATCCCGCTTGGCTACACCTTC. It specifies CASSISGIPLGYTF. Full variable domain (outside the CDR3, taken from reference TRBV19 and TRBJ1-2): DGGITQSPKYLFRKEGQNVTLSCEQNLNHDAMYWYRQDPGQGLRLIYYSQIVNDFQKGDIAEGYSVSREKKESFPLTVTSAQKNPTAFYLCASSISGIPLGYTFGSGTRLTVV.

The chain is built from TRBV27 and TRBJ2-3; D is uncertain. The CDR3 runs to 16 residues. V lost 2 bases, J lost 3 bases, and 15 bases lay in between. From germline, CDR1 is MNHEY and CDR2 SMNVEV (reference sequence). Written as DNA, the CDR3 is TGTGCCAGCAGTTTAAGAGAAGACACAGCAACAGATACGCAGTATTTT. Protein: CASSLREDTATDTQYF.

The chain combines TRBV11-3 with TRBJ2-4, with 7 bases aligning to TRBD1. Losses at the gene ends were 5 bases for V and 8 bases for J; bases not matched to a gene: 9. Per the germline V gene, CDR1 is SGHNT and CDR2 is YENEEA. The CDR3 extends over 14 amino acids. CDR3 residues: CASSLSPGQYIQYF. The CDR3 region has the DNA TGTGCCAGCAGCCTTTCTCCGGGACAGTACATTCAGTACTTC.

V and J are TRBV27 and TRBJ1-5; TRBD1 agrees at 8 bases. J gave up 6 bases and V 5 bases, and 12 bases lay outside the gene matches. The CDR3 spans 16 residues. The germline V gene encodes CDR1 MNHEY and CDR2 SMNVEV (reference sequence). CDR3: CASSPRTGTGSQPQHF. CDR3 nucleotides: TGTGCCAGCAGTCCCCGGACAGGGACAGGCAGTCAGCCCCAGCATTTT.

The genes are TRBV28 and TRBJ1-2; TRBD1 matches 7 bases. The CDR3 extends over 16 amino acids. V lost 6 bases to trimming and J lost 4 bases; unmatched junction nucleotides: 14. Germline CDR1 and CDR2: MDHEN and SYDVKM. DNA of the CDR3: TGTGCCAGCAGAATACTACCGGGACAGCCTTCCTATGGCTACACCTTC. It encodes CASRILPGQPSYGYTF.

The chain combines TRBV5-8 with TRBJ1-4; TRBD1 might be the D (5 bases). The V gene's germline CDR1 is SGHTS and CDR2 YDEGEE. V was clipped by 4 bases and J by 8 bases, with 18 bases between them. There are 15 residues in the CDR3. CDR3 bases: TGTGCCAGCAGCCCCCGGGGGGAGAGTCACGAAAAACTGTTTTTT. It codes for CASSPRGESHEKLFF.

This CDR3 is CASSSILAGGHNSPLHF. CDR3 DNA: TGTGCCAGCAGTTCTATTCTCGCAGGGGGGCATAATTCACCCCTCCACTTT. The chain links TRBV27 to TRBJ1-6; 7 nucleotides match TRBD1. The V and J ends lost 4 bases and 5 bases, in that order; junction bases with no gene match: 11. Germline assignment: CDR1 MNHEY and CDR2 SMNVEV (reference sequence). The CDR3 is made up of 17 amino acids.

Notes on this clone: Other DNA variants within this sample encode the same CDR3. V gene TRBV6-5 combines with J gene TRBJ2-2; tentative D call: TRBD2 (6 bases). The V end was cut by 4 bases, the J end by 2 bases, with 8 bases between. The CDR3 is 14 residues long. Germline values: CDR1 MNHEY, CDR2 SVGAGI. In nucleotides, the CDR3 is TGTGCCAGCAGTTCGGGACTCAACACCGGGGAGCTGTTTTTT. The encoded protein is CASSSGLNTGELFF.

This chain joins TRBV2 and TRBJ2-5; D remains unclear. From germline, CDR1 is SNHLY and CDR2 FYNNEI. Trimming removed 0 bases at V and 5 bases at J, with 10 bases between. There are 14 residues in the CDR3. CDR3 coding DNA: TGTGCCAGCAGTGAAGCGGCAGGTGGGGAGACCCAGTACTTC. Protein product: CASSEAAGGETQYF.

The count of this clone is one. The genes are TRBV27 and TRBJ2-3; tentatively, D is TRBD2 (6 bases). The CDR3 is 14 amino acids. The germline V gene has CDR1 MNHEY and CDR2 SMNVEV (reference sequence). Trimming left V 2 bases short and J 4 bases short, with 10 bases between. CDR3 in amino acids: CASSLGTGADTQYF. The CDR3 nucleotides are TGTGCCAGCAGTTTAGGGACGGGGGCAGATACGCAGTATTTT.